Listed below are T cell receptor beta chains from one sample, sequenced in a study of early T cells in non-severe SARS-CoV-2 infection. Each CDR3 protein gets one entry after TCRdb re-called the 5' RACE reads with MiXCR. The table includes tens of thousands of distinct CDR3 sequences, around 12% detected once. The material sequenced was whole blood. The receptors derive from an adult who was a healthcare worker with PCR-confirmed SARS-CoV-2 infection or an uninfected control (not recorded which). Each CDR3 is given with its conserved first and last residue. D genes are given only for firm matches. Clone size appears in some rows only: once, few, many, or a class for an expanded clone.

CDR3 DNA,CDR3 protein,clone size,V gene,D gene,J gene
TGCAGTGCTAGAGGGACGGCCTACGAGCAGTACTTC,CSARGTAYEQYF,NA,TRBV20-1,NA,TRBJ2-7
TGTGCCAGCAGCCACGGACTAGCGGGGAACACCGGGGAGCTGTTTTTT,CASSHGLAGNTGELFF,NA,TRBV7-3,TRBD2,TRBJ2-2
TGTGCCAGCAGCTCCCGGGAGCAGTACTTC,CASSSREQYF,few,TRBV11-2,NA,TRBJ2-7
TGTGCCAGCAGCCATAGGGCCGGGACAGATACGCAGTATTTT,CASSHRAGTDTQYF,many,TRBV27,NA,TRBJ2-3
TGCAGTCCCAAGGGGACTGTCAATGAGCAGTTCTTC,CSPKGTVNEQFF,NA,TRBV20-1,NA,TRBJ2-1
TGTGCCAGCAGCTTGGGGACAGGATACAATGAGCAGTTCTTC,CASSLGTGYNEQFF,many,TRBV9,TRBD1,TRBJ2-1
TGCGCCAGCAGCTCCCCGGACAGGGGTGAAGGAAAACTGTTTTTT,CASSSPDRGEGKLFF,NA,TRBV5-1,TRBD1,TRBJ1-4
TGTGCCAGCAGTTTTGATGGGGACCCCTATAATTCACCCCTCCACTTT,CASSFDGDPYNSPLHF,NA,TRBV12-3/TRBV12-4,NA,TRBJ1-6
TGTGCCAGCAGCCCGTGGAGTAGCGGGGCCTACGAGCAGTACTTC,CASSPWSSGAYEQYF,many,TRBV9,TRBD2,TRBJ2-7
TGCAGTGCGCCGACCGGGACACCCTACGAGCAGTACTTC,CSAPTGTPYEQYF,few,TRBV20-1,NA,TRBJ2-7
TGTGCCAGCAGCCTCCGGTATCGTGGTACGGGGGAGCAGTACTTC,CASSLRYRGTGEQYF,few,TRBV7-6,NA,TRBJ2-7
TGTGCCAGCAGCCACCGGGACAGCAATCAGCCCCAGCATTTT,CASSHRDSNQPQHF,few,TRBV7-9,NA,TRBJ1-5
TGTGCCAGCAGTTACTCGACAGGGGAGGGTCAGCCCCAGCATTTT,CASSYSTGEGQPQHF,NA,TRBV6-6,TRBD1,TRBJ1-5
TGTGCCAGCAGCCCTTCGGTGCACACTGAAGCTTTCTTT,CASSPSVHTEAFF,few,TRBV7-9,NA,TRBJ1-1
TGCGCCAGCAGCCAAGTACTGTCCACAGCCGCCGCTAACTATGGCTACACCTTC,CASSQVLSTAAANYGYTF,NA,TRBV4-3,NA,TRBJ1-2
TGTGTCAGCTCAAGGCAGGGACACGAGCAGTACTTC,CVSSRQGHEQYF,NA,TRBV18,NA,TRBJ2-7
TGTGCCAGCAGCGCGAGCGGGGAGCAGTACTTC,CASSASGEQYF,NA,TRBV9,NA,TRBJ2-7
TGCAGTGCTAGAGATTTGGGCCAGGGGACTGGAAACACCATATATTTT,CSARDLGQGTGNTIYF,few,TRBV20-1,NA,TRBJ1-3
TGTGCCAGCAGCTTGTCGTCCCACAATGAGCAGTTCTTC,CASSLSSHNEQFF,NA,TRBV7-3,NA,TRBJ2-1
TGTGCCAGTAGTATGGTTGGTAGACAAGAGACCCAGTACTTC,CASSMVGRQETQYF,NA,TRBV19,NA,TRBJ2-5
TGCGCCAGCAGCGATGGAGGGATGGGGATTTCACCCCTCCACTTT,CASSDGGMGISPLHF,NA,TRBV10-1,NA,TRBJ1-6
TGTGCCAGCAGCTTAGAGGCGGGAGCCTCCACCGGGGAGCTGTTTTTT,CASSLEAGASTGELFF,NA,TRBV11-2,TRBD2,TRBJ2-2
TGTGCCAGCAGTGACGGTGGGGGGCTTGAAGCTTTCTTT,CASSDGGGLEAFF,few,TRBV6-2/TRBV6-3,NA,TRBJ1-1
TGCAGTGCAGAGGAGGGATACGAGCAGTACTTC,CSAEEGYEQYF,NA,TRBV20-1,NA,TRBJ2-7
TGTGCCAGCAGTTACTCGATGGGGGGCAACGAGCAGTACTTC,CASSYSMGGNEQYF,few,TRBV6-5,NA,TRBJ2-7
TGTGCCAGCAGCTTAGGATATACCGGGGAGCTGTTTTTT,CASSLGYTGELFF,many,TRBV7-2,NA,TRBJ2-2
TGTGCCAGCGGGGACCGGGGACTAGTCCCACTTGAATGGACAGATACGCAGTATTTT,CASGDRGLVPLEWTDTQYF,NA,TRBV2,TRBD2,TRBJ2-3
TGTGCCAGCAGCTACTGGGGCAGGGTGGCAGATACGCAGTATTTT,CASSYWGRVADTQYF,NA,TRBV21-1,NA,TRBJ2-3
TGTGCCAGCAGTAAAGCCCGGACGGCCTGGGATGAGCAGTTCTTC,CASSKARTAWDEQFF,many,TRBV6-5,NA,TRBJ2-1
TGTGCCAGCAGCCCCCTACTCAGTTCGGATGAGCAGTTCTTC,CASSPLLSSDEQFF,many,TRBV7-2,NA,TRBJ2-1
TGTGCCAGCAGCCAAGATCATAACAGGGTGAACATTCAGTACTTC,CASSQDHNRVNIQYF,NA,TRBV3-1,NA,TRBJ2-4
TGCAGTGCTCAACAGAGAAACTATGGCTACACCTTC,CSAQQRNYGYTF,few,TRBV20-1,NA,TRBJ1-2
TGTGCCAGCAGATCGAACCTTCTCTATGGCTACACCTTC,CASRSNLLYGYTF,NA,TRBV12-3/TRBV12-4,NA,TRBJ1-2
TGTGCCATCAGGGGCCGACTAGCGGGGGAAAGAAATGAGCAGTTCTTC,CAIRGRLAGERNEQFF,few,TRBV10-3,TRBD2,TRBJ2-1
TGCAGCGTTGAGCCCCCAGAGCAGTTCTTC,CSVEPPEQFF,NA,TRBV29-1,NA,TRBJ2-1
TGTGCCAGCAGCTCCTACCCGATTACAGGGGTTGCTGAAGCTTTCTTT,CASSSYPITGVAEAFF,few,TRBV7-9,TRBD1,TRBJ1-1
TGTGCCAGCAGCCTCAGGGAGAGGACTGAAGTTTTCTTT,CASSLRERTEVFF,NA,TRBV7-3,NA,TRBJ1-1
TGTGCCAGCAGCTTAGCCGGGACTAGTCATCATGAGCAGTTCTTC,CASSLAGTSHHEQFF,few,TRBV7-9,TRBD2,TRBJ2-1
TGTGCCAGCAGTTTCCGGACAGGGGCCTACGAGCAGTACTTC,CASSFRTGAYEQYF,many,TRBV28,TRBD1,TRBJ2-7
TGTGCCAGCAGCCAAAATGCGCACGAGCAGTTCTTC,CASSQNAHEQFF,few,TRBV4-2,NA,TRBJ2-1
TGTGCCTGGAGTTTGGGACTAGCGGGAATTGAGCAGTTCTTC,CAWSLGLAGIEQFF,few,TRBV30,TRBD2,TRBJ2-1
TGCGCCAGCAGTGAGAGCAGGGCTGATGAAAAACTGTTTTTT,CASSESRADEKLFF,few,TRBV10-1,NA,TRBJ1-4
TGCGCCAGCAGCTTGGACCCCATCAGGGACTCTGGAAACACCATATATTTT,CASSLDPIRDSGNTIYF,NA,TRBV5-1,NA,TRBJ1-3
TGTGCCAGCAGCTTAGCGCTGGGGTTCGAGCAGTACTTC,CASSLALGFEQYF,NA,TRBV7-6,NA,TRBJ2-7
TGCGCCAGCAGCCCCCAACTTGACCCGACGAATGAGCAGTTCTTC,CASSPQLDPTNEQFF,few,TRBV4-3,NA,TRBJ2-1
TGCAGCGTTGAGCCTAGCGGGAGGGAACAAGAGACCCAGTACTTC,CSVEPSGREQETQYF,many,TRBV29-1,TRBD2,TRBJ2-5
TGTGCCAGCAGTTACGAGGGAGGAGGGCAGTATTTT,CASSYEGGGQYF,few,TRBV6-6,NA,TRBJ2-3
TGCAGCGTCGCCCATACTGAAGCTTTCTTT,CSVAHTEAFF,NA,TRBV29-1,NA,TRBJ1-1
TGTGCCAGCAGCTTGGCCCTCGGGACTAGCGGGACGGATACGCAGTATTTT,CASSLALGTSGTDTQYF,many,TRBV11-2,TRBD2,TRBJ2-3